Listed here are 11 T cell receptor beta chains from one sample, sequenced in a study of blood T cell repertoires in COVID-19. Repertoires were generated with immunoSEQ multiplex PCR, while TCRdb's copy carries only in-frame clones and drops some. The sample contains 100,000 to 150,000 clones, approximately 84% of which appear only once. Specimen: peripheral blood. The receptor source for this set is a woman aged 80 or over with acute or convalescent COVID-19.

This clone was detected a few times. This sequence joins TRBV4-3 and TRBJ2-1, with 8 positions matching TRBD1. The J segment lost 8 bases and the V segment lost 4 bases, leaving 10 bases of the junction unmatched. CDR3 size: 15 residues. Germline lookup yields CDR1 LGHNA and CDR2 YSLEER. CDR3 loop: CASSPSWQGADEQFF. In DNA, the CDR3 is TGCGCCAGCAGCCCCTCGTGGCAGGGGGCGGATGAGCAGTTCTTC.

This clone was seen a few times. This chain uses TRBV19 with TRBJ1-5; the match to TRBD1 covers 11 bases. There are 18 residues in the CDR3. V was clipped by 8 bases and J by 0 bases; unmatched bases: 12. Germline CDR1 is LNHDA and CDR2 is SQIVND (reference sequence). CDR3 DNA: TGTGCCAGTCGCGCCACCGGGACAGGGGGGTATAGCAATCAGCCCCAGCATTTT. It specifies CASRATGTGGYSNQPQHF.

The V and J genes are TRBV6-2 or TRBV6-3 and TRBJ2-4; TRBD1 matches at 8 bases. V lost 0 bases and J lost 7; bases outside the gene matches: 8. Germline V lookup: CDR1 MNHEY, CDR2 SVGEGT. The CDR3 has 16 amino acids. The CDR3 DNA is TGTGCCAGCAGTTACTCGGGACAGGAGATTGGGAACATTCAGTACTTC. Translation: CASSYSGQEIGNIQYF.

The chain carries TRBV18 and TRBJ2-7; TRBD1 matches 8 bases. The CDR3 sequence is 15 residues long. The germline CDR1 and CDR2 sequences are KGHSH and LQKENI. The V gene end was trimmed by 3 bases and the J gene end by 2 bases; junction bases not matched to a gene: 6. The CDR3 loop reads CASSPGQGRTYEQYF. The CDR3 nucleotides read TGTGCCAGCTCACCCGGACAGGGTAGAACCTACGAGCAGTACTTC.

The chain has TRBV7-6 and TRBJ2-3; TRBD2 might be the D (6 bases). The CDR3 extends over 15 amino acids. Trimming took 1 base from V and 4 from J, leaving 12 bases between them. Germline V lookup: CDR1 SGHVS, CDR2 FNYEAQ. The DNA for the CDR3 is TGTGCCAGCAGCTTAGTAGCCGGAGGGGCAGATACGCAGTATTTT. Amino acid sequence: CASSLVAGGADTQYF.

The V gene is TRBV5-6, the J gene TRBJ2-1; 9 bases are a match to TRBD2. The CDR3 is made up of 16 amino acids. Germline values: CDR1 SGHDT, CDR2 YYEEEE. V was clipped by 2 bases and J by 3 bases; unmatched bases: 6. The CDR3 reads CASSFLAGALYNEQFF. Here the CDR3 DNA reads TGTGCCAGCAGCTTTTTAGCGGGAGCGCTCTACAATGAGCAGTTCTTC.

J is TRBJ2-5 and V is TRBV7-9; 8 nucleotides agree with TRBD2. The CDR3 runs 15 residues. Trimming cost V 1 base and J 3 bases; bases outside gene matches: 4. Germline CDR1 is SEHNR and CDR2 is FQNEAQ (reference sequence). The CDR3 reads CASSLGGSGKETQYF. CDR3 nucleotides: TGTGCCAGCAGCTTAGGTGGTAGCGGGAAAGAGACCCAGTACTTC.

V usage is TRBV29-1 and J usage is TRBJ1-1; perhaps TRBD1 as D (5 bases). Trimming shortened V by 4 bases and J by 4 bases, and 19 bases separated the two germline ends. The germline V gene has CDR1 SQVTM and CDR2 ANQGSEA. The CDR3 is 15 residues long. The CDR3 bases are TGCAGCGTTGCAAAAGGGGCGGTCTACGGCACTGAAGCTTTCTTT. Its translation is CSVAKGAVYGTEAFF.

The rearrangement joins TRBV9 to TRBJ2-7; maybe TRBD2 (6 bases). V dropped 0 bases and J dropped 6 bases, with 13 bases sitting between them. CDR1 is SGDLS and CDR2 is YYNGEE in the germline V gene. This CDR3 comprises 14 residues. The CDR3 DNA follows: TGTGCCAGCAGCGTAGCGGCAGGGACTCCCGAGCAGTACTTC. Its translation: CASSVAAGTPEQYF.

This chain uses TRBV21-1 with TRBJ2-2; the table's TRBD2 call for D was not verified on the DNA. TRBV21-1 is a pseudogene segment. The CDR3 totals 18 residues. The CDR3 spells CASSKKILAGDPSGELFF. The CDR3 nucleotides are TGTGCCAGCAGCAAAAAAATACTAGCGGGAGATCCTTCCGGGGAGCTGTTTTTT.

The rearrangement links TRBV9 to TRBJ1-1, with D perhaps TRBD1 (5 bases). The V and J ends lost 4 bases and 5 bases respectively, with 15 bases between them. The CDR3 covers 14 residues. Germline lookup yields CDR1 SGDLS and CDR2 YYNGEE. The CDR3 sequence is CASSPLDMGTEAFF. In nucleotides, the CDR3 is TGTGCCAGCAGCCCCCTGGACATGGGGACTGAAGCTTTCTTT.